The 32 T cell receptor beta chains below come from one sample, sequenced in a study of early T cells in non-severe SARS-CoV-2 infection. Each CDR3 protein gets one entry after TCRdb re-called the 5' RACE reads with MiXCR. This table holds fewer than 60,000 distinct CDR3 sequences, around 10% found once. The sequencing used whole blood, collected at baseline. All receptors derive from an adult who was a healthcare worker with PCR-confirmed SARS-CoV-2 infection or an uninfected control (not recorded which).

This clonotype was counted at least ten times. The chain carries TRBV21-1 and TRBJ2-2; the tabulated D call, TRBD2, remains unverified against the DNA. TRBV21-1 is designated a pseudogene. The CDR3 sequence is 18 residues long. This CDR3 reads CASSKARKAGGYTGELFF. CDR3 coding DNA: TGTGCCAGCAGCAAAGCCAGAAAAGCGGGAGGGTACACCGGGGAGCTGTTTTTT.

The table lists this clonotype with a few counts. The chain's CDR3 is CASSFQARLKQFF. CDR3 sequence (DNA): TGTGCCAGCAGTTTCCAGGCTAGACTAAAGCAGTTCTTC. This chain connects TRBV27 to TRBJ2-1; D is possibly TRBD2 (5 bases). The CDR3 loop spans 13 amino acids. Trimming cost V 3 bases and J 11 bases, with 14 bases left between them. CDR1 is MNHEY, CDR2 SMNVEV, per germline (reference sequence).

The V gene is TRBV20-1, the J gene TRBJ2-1, with 8 bases that match TRBD2. CDR3 length: 14 amino acids. Losses at the gene ends were 0 bases for V and 6 bases for J; bases not matched to a gene: 4. Germline V CDR1 and CDR2: DFQATT, SNEGSKA (reference sequence). DNA of the CDR3: TGCAGTGCTAGAGATCTGCGGGGGGCCAATGAGCAGTTCTTC. It is translated as CSARDLRGANEQFF.

This clonotype was found many times. V usage is TRBV20-1 and J usage is TRBJ2-7; D is ambiguous. The CDR3 loop spans 13 amino acids. Germline CDR1 reads DFQATT; CDR2 reads SNEGSKA (reference sequence). Trimming cost V 5 bases and J 10 bases, with 21 bases left between them. The CDR3 nucleotides read TGCAGTGCTCCTCCCTTGGACGGCATTGGTCAGTACTTC. Its translation is CSAPPLDGIGQYF.

This clonotype was seen a few times. The DNA for the CDR3 is TGTGCCAGCAGCCCAGACAGGAACAATGAGCAGTTCTTC. Its protein is CASSPDRNNEQFF. The rearrangement links TRBV7-2 to TRBJ2-1, with D maybe TRBD1 (6 bases). Germline lookup yields CDR1 SGHTA and CDR2 FQGNSA. Trimming removed 5 bases at V and 5 bases at J, with 10 bases between. This CDR3 contains 13 residues.

V is TRBV3-1 and J is TRBJ2-7, with 7 bases identical to TRBD1. Trimming took 4 bases from V and 1 from J; bases not matched to a gene: 4. Germline CDR1 reads LGHDT; CDR2 reads YNNKEL (reference sequence). CDR3 length: 14 amino acids. CDR3 sequence: CASSLDRRSYEQYF. CDR3 DNA: TGTGCCAGCAGCCTGGACAGGCGTTCCTACGAGCAGTACTTC.

This clonotype was seen a few times. This chain connects TRBV7-9 to TRBJ1-5; D not resolved. Germline CDR1 reads SEHNR; CDR2 reads FQNEAQ (reference sequence). The CDR3 runs 12 residues. Trimming left V 6 bases short and J 5 bases short, with 8 bases between. The CDR3 is CASSFGHQPQHF. CDR3 coding DNA: TGTGCCAGCAGTTTTGGTCATCAGCCCCAGCATTTT.

The chain carries TRBV7-8 and TRBJ1-5, with D tentatively TRBD1 (5 bases). This CDR3 has 14 amino acids. Between the trimmed V and J ends, which lost 5 bases and 0 bases, there was a span of 8 bases. Germline lookup yields CDR1 SGHVS and CDR2 FQNEAQ. CDR3 bases: TGTGCCAGCAGCAGGGACGGTAGCAATCAGCCCCAGCATTTT. Translating it yields CASSRDGSNQPQHF.

There are a few counts of this clonotype. V is TRBV7-2 and J is TRBJ1-2, with 7 positions matching TRBD1. The V and J ends lost 1 base and 3 bases, in that order; junction bases with no gene match: 2. Germline V CDR1 and CDR2: SGHTA, FQGNSA. The length of the CDR3 is 14 residues. The CDR3 spells CASSLGRGDYGYTF. CDR3 nucleotide sequence: TGTGCCAGCAGCTTAGGCAGGGGGGACTATGGCTACACCTTC. Using reference TRBV7-2 and TRBJ1-2 for the parts outside the CDR3, the full variable domain is GAGVSQSPSNKVTEKGKDVELRCDPISGHTALYWYRQSLGQGLEFLIYFQGNSAPDKSGLPSDRFSAERTGGSVSTLTIQRTQQEDSAVYLCASSLGRGDYGYTFGSGTRLTVV.

This clonotype was seen only a few times. The chain recombines TRBV12-3 or TRBV12-4 with TRBJ2-5, with 7 bases that match TRBD1. The CDR3 sequence is 14 residues long. Losses at the gene ends were 3 bases for V and 6 bases for J; bases not matched to a gene: 7. This CDR3 reads CASSFTGAWKTQYF. As DNA, the CDR3 is TGTGCCAGCAGTTTTACAGGGGCTTGGAAGACCCAGTACTTC.

This clonotype was detected a few times. This chain connects TRBV6-1 to TRBJ2-3; the D is unclear. The CDR3 consists of 13 residues. In germline, CDR1 is MNHNS, CDR2 SASEGT. V dropped 4 bases and J dropped 4 bases, with 9 bases sitting between them. The CDR3 region has the DNA TGTGCCAGCAGTGCCCACAGTCCAGATACGCAGTATTTT. Translated: CASSAHSPDTQYF.

The V and J genes are TRBV2 and TRBJ1-1, with 7 bases matching TRBD1. Germline CDR1 is SNHLY and CDR2 is FYNNEI. The length of the CDR3 is 14 residues. The junction had 9 bases not matched to a gene; V was cut back by 0 bases and J by 11 bases. Here the CDR3 reads CASSEATGDPRAFF. The CDR3 coding sequence is TGTGCCAGCAGTGAAGCCACAGGGGACCCCCGGGCTTTCTTT.

This clonotype was counted only a few times. CDR3 coding DNA: TGTGCCAGCATCGGGGCGGCGGCCGGGGAGCTGTTTTTT. It codes for CASIGAAAGELFF. V gene TRBV2 combines with J gene TRBJ2-2; perhaps D is TRBD1 or TRBD2 (5 bases each). The length of the CDR3 is 13 residues. CDR1 is SNHLY, CDR2 FYNNEI, per germline. V lost 7 bases to trimming and J lost 6 bases, with 12 bases between them. Filled out from reference TRBV2 and TRBJ2-2, the complete variable domain reads EPEVTQTPSHQVTQMGQEVILRCVPISNHLYFYWYRQILGQKVEFLVSFYNNEISEKSEIFDDQFSVERPDGSNFTLKIRSTKLEDSAMYFCASIGAAAGELFFGEGSRLTVL.

The chain couples TRBV6-5 to TRBJ2-4, with D possibly TRBD2 on 7 matching bases. The CDR3 has 15 residues. Germline V gene sequence: CDR1 MNHEY, CDR2 SVGAGI. V shed 6 bases and J shed 7 bases, with 19 bases lying between them. CDR3: CASRALGGGRNIQYF. The CDR3 DNA reads as TGTGCCAGCAGGGCCTTAGGGGGGGGACGGAACATTCAGTACTTC.

This clonotype was counted many times. The rearrangement links TRBV20-1 to TRBJ2-3; 7 positions agree with TRBD2. There are 15 residues in the CDR3. Trimming took 2 bases from V and 6 from J; bases not matched to a gene: 11. CDR1 is DFQATT, CDR2 SNEGSKA, per germline (reference sequence). CDR3 sequence: CSARTGGGISDTQYF. The CDR3 DNA is TGCAGTGCTAGAACGGGCGGGGGTATCTCGGATACGCAGTATTTT.

This clonotype was found many times. The V call is TRBV4-1, the J call TRBJ2-7, with D perhaps TRBD2 (6 bases). In germline, CDR1 is MGHRA, CDR2 YSYEKL. The CDR3 extends over 15 amino acids. V lost 1 base and J lost 2, with 12 bases in between. CDR3 in DNA: TGCGCCAGCAGCCAAGCGGAGGGCTCGGCCTACGAGCAGTACTTC. Translation gives CASSQAEGSAYEQYF.

The V gene is TRBV3-1, the J gene TRBJ2-7, with D maybe TRBD2 (5 bases). V lost 0 bases and J 4 bases, leaving 10 bases between the germline ends. The V gene's germline CDR1 is LGHDT and CDR2 YNNKEL (reference sequence). The CDR3 extends over 14 amino acids. This chain's CDR3 is CASSQEAADYEQYF. In nucleotides, the CDR3 is TGTGCCAGCAGCCAAGAAGCGGCAGATTACGAGCAGTACTTC.

The rearrangement links TRBV20-1 to TRBJ2-6, with 7 bases fitting TRBD1. The CDR3 extends over 15 amino acids. Germline CDR1 reads DFQATT; CDR2 reads SNEGSKA (reference sequence). Germline trimming cut 5 bases from V and 0 bases from J; bases unmatched to any gene: 4. The CDR3 region is CSAETGSSGANVLTF. The CDR3 coding sequence is TGCAGTGCTGAGACAGGGTCCTCTGGGGCCAACGTCCTGACTTTC.

This sequence joins TRBV30 and TRBJ2-1, with 10 bases aligning to TRBD2. Germline assignment: CDR1 GTSNPN and CDR2 SVGIG (reference sequence). The length of the CDR3 is 13 residues. The V gene end was trimmed by 5 bases and the J gene end by 7 bases; junction bases not matched to a gene: 5. This CDR3 is CAWERGGFNEQFF. The CDR3 region has the DNA TGTGCCTGGGAGCGGGGGGGCTTTAATGAGCAGTTCTTC.

In this sample, this clonotype turned up a few times. V is TRBV5-1 and J is TRBJ2-2; D is unclear. Trimming left V 0 bases short and J 0 bases short, with 12 bases between. CDR3 size: 17 residues. Germline loops: CDR1 SGHRS, CDR2 YFSETQ. CDR3 sequence reads: CASSLAFSLTNTGELFF. The CDR3 DNA follows: TGCGCCAGCAGCTTGGCCTTCAGTCTCACGAACACCGGGGAGCTGTTTTTT.

By frequency in the sample, this clonotype is medium-sized. The chain is built from TRBV12-3 or TRBV12-4 and TRBJ2-2; D not certain. The CDR3 length is 12 residues. Trimming left V 6 bases short and J 8 bases short, with 10 bases between. The CDR3 loop reads CASRRHRGELFF. The CDR3 region has the DNA TGTGCCAGCAGGCGACATCGGGGGGAGCTGTTTTTT.

With regard to this clonotype: In this CDR3 the conserved last residue, phenylalanine or tryptophan, is missing, so a read error is likely. The chain has TRBV7-2 and TRBJ2-7; tentative D call: TRBD2 (5 bases). Per germline, CDR1 SGHTA and CDR2 FQGNSA. V was clipped by 5 bases and J by 5 bases, with 19 bases between them. CDR3 length equals 15 residues. CDR3 region: CASSRASRYTDEQYL. CDR3 DNA sequence: TGTGCCAGCAGCCGCGCTAGCCGCTATACGGACGAGCAGTACTTG.

This clonotype was seen only a few times. The chain joins TRBV6-6 to TRBJ2-5, with D perhaps TRBD2 (6 bases). V was shortened by 7 bases and J by 4 bases, with 13 bases between the two germline ends. There are 13 residues in the CDR3. Germline CDR1 is MNHNY and CDR2 is SVGAGI (reference sequence). The CDR3 loop reads CASTAGGRETQYF. CDR3 coding DNA: TGTGCCAGCACCGCCGGGGGAAGAGAGACCCAGTACTTC.

This clonotype was seen ten or more times. The chain carries TRBV20-1 and TRBJ2-5; D not certain. Germline-derived CDR1 and CDR2 are DFQATT and SNEGSKA (reference sequence). The CDR3 has 13 amino acids. V was trimmed by 4 bases and J by 0 bases, leaving 9 bases between them. CDR3 in amino acids: CSAKIGNQETQYF. The CDR3 nucleotides are TGCAGTGCTAAGATCGGTAACCAAGAGACCCAGTACTTC.

In its sample, this clonotype was seen many times. The chain has TRBV7-2 and TRBJ2-7, with a possible D match to TRBD2 (5 bases). The CDR3 is 12 residues long. The ends were cut back, 5 bases at V and 5 bases at J, with 10 bases in the middle. In germline, CDR1 is SGHTA, CDR2 FQGNSA. For the CDR3, the DNA is TGTGCCAGCAGCCCTTTCGGGGACGAGCAGTACTTC. Translated, it gives CASSPFGDEQYF.

This clonotype occurred a few times. The rearrangement links TRBV5-5 to TRBJ1-2; a weak D match, TRBD1 (6 bases). Germline V gene sequence: CDR1 SGHKS, CDR2 YYEKEE (reference sequence). V was cut by 1 base and J by 6 bases, with 10 bases left in between. This CDR3 region has 13 residues. CDR3 amino acids: CASSLRTVDGYTF. In DNA, the CDR3 is TGTGCCAGCAGCTTGAGGACAGTGGATGGCTACACCTTC.

In this sample, this clonotype turned up many times. The rearrangement uses TRBV4-1 and TRBJ2-6; tentatively, D is TRBD1 (5 bases). The CDR3 totals 20 residues. The V end was cut by 0 bases, the J end by 0 bases, with 18 bases between. From germline, CDR1 is MGHRA and CDR2 YSYEKL. The CDR3 here is CASSQEGEGRLPSGANVLTF. CDR3 in DNA: TGCGCCAGCAGCCAAGAAGGGGAAGGCAGGCTCCCCTCTGGGGCCAACGTCCTGACTTTC.

This clonotype came up many times. The chain employs TRBV2 and TRBJ1-5; D remains ambiguous. The length of the CDR3 is 13 residues. Trimming removed 6 bases from V and 5 bases from J, with 11 bases in between. CDR1 and CDR2 from the germline V gene are SNHLY and FYNNEI. The chain's CDR3 is CASSLDRDQPQHF. CDR3 DNA: TGTGCCAGCAGCCTGGACCGAGATCAGCCCCAGCATTTT.

This clonotype has ten or more counts. The chain carries TRBV12-3 or TRBV12-4 and TRBJ2-3; 9 bases align to TRBD2. The V gene end was trimmed by 4 bases and the J gene end by 2 bases; junction bases not matched to a gene: 4. The CDR3 has 15 residues. CDR3 DNA sequence: TGTGCCAGCAGTTCGACTAGCGGATACACAGATACGCAGTATTTT. Amino acids: CASSSTSGYTDTQYF.

This clonotype was observed a single time. The chain has TRBV4-3 and TRBJ2-5, with 8 bases aligning to TRBD2. The length of the CDR3 is 16 residues. Germline V gene lookup returns CDR1 LGHNA and CDR2 YSLEER. The V gene end was trimmed by 1 base and the J gene end by 1 base; junction bases not matched to a gene: 5. CDR3 sequence: CASSQAWGTSQETQYF. In DNA form, the CDR3 reads TGCGCCAGCAGCCAAGCTTGGGGGACTAGCCAAGAGACCCAGTACTTC.

This clonotype was observed a handful of times. The chain has TRBV19 and TRBJ2-7, with 8 bases aligning to TRBD1. CDR3 length: 15 residues. CDR1 and CDR2 from the germline V gene are LNHDA and SQIVND (reference sequence). J lost 2 bases, V lost 5 bases, and 8 bases had no gene match. The CDR3 loop is CASSHPGQATYEQYF. In DNA, the CDR3 is TGTGCCAGTAGTCACCCGGGACAGGCTACCTACGAGCAGTACTTC.

This clonotype was detected a few times. V and J are TRBV10-1 and TRBJ2-1, with 8 bases matching TRBD2. The CDR3 runs to 15 residues. V gave up 2 bases and J gave up 2 bases; unmatched junction bases: 2. Germline lookup yields CDR1 WNHNN and CDR2 SYGVQD (reference sequence). The DNA of the CDR3 is TGCGCCAGCAGTGAGGGACTAGCTACCTACAATGAGCAGTTCTTC. Protein: CASSEGLATYNEQFF.